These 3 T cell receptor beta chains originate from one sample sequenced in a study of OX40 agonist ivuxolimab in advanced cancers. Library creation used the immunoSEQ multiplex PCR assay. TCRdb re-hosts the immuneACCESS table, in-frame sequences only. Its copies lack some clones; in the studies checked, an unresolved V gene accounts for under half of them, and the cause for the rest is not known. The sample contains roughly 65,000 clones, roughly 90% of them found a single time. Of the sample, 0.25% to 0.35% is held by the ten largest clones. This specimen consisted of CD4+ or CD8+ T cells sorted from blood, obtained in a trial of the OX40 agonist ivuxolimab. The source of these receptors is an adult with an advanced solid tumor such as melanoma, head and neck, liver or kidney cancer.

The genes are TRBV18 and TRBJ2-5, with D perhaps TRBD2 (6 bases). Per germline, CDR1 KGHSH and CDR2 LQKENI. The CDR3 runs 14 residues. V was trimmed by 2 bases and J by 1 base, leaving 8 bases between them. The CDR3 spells CASSPGSGQETQYF. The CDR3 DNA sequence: TGTGCCAGCTCACCAGGTAGCGGCCAAGAGACCCAGTACTTC.

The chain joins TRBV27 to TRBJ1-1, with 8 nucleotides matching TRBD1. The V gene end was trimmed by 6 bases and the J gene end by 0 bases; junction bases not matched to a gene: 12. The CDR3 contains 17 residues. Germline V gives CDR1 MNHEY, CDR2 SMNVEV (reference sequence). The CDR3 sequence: CASSRYVGQGMNTEAFF. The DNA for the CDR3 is TGTGCCAGCAGCCGTTACGTCGGACAGGGAATGAACACTGAAGCTTTCTTT.

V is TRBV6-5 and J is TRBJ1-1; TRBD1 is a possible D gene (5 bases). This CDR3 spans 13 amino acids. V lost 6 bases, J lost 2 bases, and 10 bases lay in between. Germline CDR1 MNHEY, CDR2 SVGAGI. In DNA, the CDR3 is TGTGCCAGCAGCCGGGACGGCAACACTGAAGCTTTCTTT. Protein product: CASSRDGNTEAFF.